The 25 T cell receptor beta chains presented below share a single source sample, sequenced in a study of PD-1 blockade in classical Hodgkin lymphoma. Using immunoSEQ multiplex PCR, the repertoire was profiled, and TCRdb retains in-frame clones only, with some absent. The sample contains around 43,000 clones, just under 80% of which appear only once. Each of the patients experienced relapse following autologous stem cell transplantation, and their brentuximab vedotin exposure differed. The material was peripheral blood mononuclear cells (PBMCs), obtained at baseline. These receptor sequences come from a human donor with classical Hodgkin lymphoma.

The V and J genes are TRBV7-2 and TRBJ1-1; 7 nucleotides agree with TRBD1. This CDR3 has 16 residues. Germline loops: CDR1 SGHTA, CDR2 FQGNSA. The junction had 10 bases not matched to a gene; V was cut back by 1 base and J by 5 bases. CDR3 loop: CASSLGRGTDGTEAFF. CDR3 coding DNA: TGTGCCAGCAGCTTAGGAAGGGGGACAGATGGAACTGAAGCTTTCTTT.

For this clone: At one end the junction does not follow the germline gene, possibly because of a read error. The chain has TRBV5-1 and TRBJ2-7; perhaps D is TRBD1 or TRBD2 (6 bases each). The CDR3 totals 14 residues. Germline CDR1 and CDR2: SGHRS and YFSETQ. The CDR3 loop reads CASTLGGGSYEQYF. The CDR3 coding sequence is TGCGCCAGCACCTTGGGGGGCGGCTCCTACGAGCAGTACTTC.

The chain is built from TRBV10-1 and TRBJ1-1; TRBD1 is a possible D gene (5 bases). Germline lookup yields CDR1 WNHNN and CDR2 SYGVQD (reference sequence). This CDR3 contains 12 residues. Trimming cost V 8 bases and J 5 bases, with 12 bases left between them. CDR3 sequence reads: CASRDSGTEAFF. DNA of the CDR3: TGCGCCAGCCGCGACAGTGGGACTGAAGCTTTCTTT.

The chain recombines TRBV18 with TRBJ1-5; TRBD1 is a possible D gene (5 bases). The CDR3 runs to 16 residues. Germline-derived CDR1 and CDR2 are KGHSH and LQKENI. The V and J ends lost 2 bases and 5 bases respectively, with 16 bases between them. This chain's CDR3 is CASSPGAGSRDQPQHF. The CDR3 nucleotides read TGTGCCAGCTCACCAGGGGCAGGGAGTAGGGATCAGCCCCAGCATTTT.

V gene TRBV7-2 combines with J gene TRBJ2-1; D call uncertain. This CDR3 comprises 13 residues. V was cut by 5 bases and J by 9 bases, with 14 bases left in between. Germline CDR1 and CDR2: SGHTA and FQGNSA. CDR3 nucleotide sequence: TGTGCCAGCAGCCAAGCCTTTATGGGTGAGCAGTTCTTC. Protein sequence: CASSQAFMGEQFF.

The J gene is TRBJ2-3, the V gene TRBV5-6; no clear D gene. V was clipped by 2 bases and J by 6 bases, with 7 bases between them. There are 12 residues in the CDR3. The germline V gene has CDR1 SGHDT and CDR2 YYEEEE. The CDR3: CASSLVWDTQYF. The CDR3 DNA is TGTGCCAGCAGCTTAGTATGGGATACGCAGTATTTT.

The V gene is TRBV11-1, the J gene TRBJ2-1; 9 positions agree with TRBD1. The J segment lost 8 bases and the V segment lost 4 bases, leaving 9 bases of the junction unmatched. CDR1 is SGHAT, CDR2 FQDESV, per germline (reference sequence). The CDR3 is made up of 15 amino acids. CDR3 protein: CASSSVTGGGDEQFF. The DNA for the CDR3 is TGTGCCAGCAGCTCCGTGACAGGGGGGGGTGATGAGCAGTTCTTC.

This clone was recorded a few times. The CDR3 DNA follows: TGTGCCAGCGGGGGAGGGGCTACCTCCTACGAGCAGTACTTC. Amino acid sequence: CASGGGATSYEQYF. This chain uses TRBV2 with TRBJ2-7, with TRBD2 matching over 7 bases. Trimming at V came to 8 bases and at J to 0 bases, leaving 7 bases not matched to a gene. CDR1 and CDR2 from the germline V gene are SNHLY and FYNNEI. This CDR3 has 14 amino acids. Looking up the rest from reference TRBV2 and TRBJ2-7 gives the full variable domain: EPEVTQTPSHQVTQMGQEVILRCVPISNHLYFYWYRQILGQKVEFLVSFYNNEISEKSEIFDDQFSVERPDGSNFTLKIRSTKLEDSAMYFCASGGGATSYEQYFGPGTRLTVT.

This chain uses TRBV4-2 with TRBJ2-1; D remains unclear. This CDR3 is built from 14 residues. V lost 0 bases to trimming and J lost 6 bases, with 9 bases between them. Germline CDR1 reads LGHNA; CDR2 reads YNFKEQ. The CDR3 loop reads CASSQEVSGNEQFF. CDR3 bases: TGTGCCAGCAGCCAAGAAGTGTCAGGCAATGAGCAGTTCTTC.

CDR3 in DNA: TGTGCCTGGAACCCTGGACAGAGCAATCAGCCCCAGCATTTT. Its translation is CAWNPGQSNQPQHF. V and J are TRBV30 and TRBJ1-5, with a possible D match to TRBD1 (6 bases). The CDR3 length is 14 residues. Germline V gene sequence: CDR1 GTSNPN, CDR2 SVGIG (reference sequence). The ends were cut back, 4 bases at V and 1 base at J, with 11 bases in the middle.

The rearrangement links TRBV4-3 to TRBJ2-7; TRBD1 is a possible D gene (5 bases). The germline gives CDR1 LGHNA, CDR2 YSLEER. Trimming pared 0 bases from V and 0 bases from J, leaving 9 bases between. The CDR3 contains 15 residues. The CDR3 loop reads CASSQDLRGSYEQYF. CDR3 coding DNA: TGCGCCAGCAGCCAAGATTTAAGGGGCTCCTACGAGCAGTACTTC.

The chain is built from TRBV10-3 and TRBJ2-7, with TRBD2 matching 11 bases. The CDR3 runs 16 residues. Germline loops: CDR1 ENHRY, CDR2 SYGVKD. V trimming: 10 bases; J trimming: 2 bases; junction bases outside the gene matches: 13. This CDR3 is CASSSSGGPDPYEQYF. CDR3 nucleotides: TGTGCCAGCAGCTCTAGCGGGGGGCCCGACCCCTACGAGCAGTACTTC.

This rearrangement joins TRBV5-4 to TRBJ2-3; D is undetermined. The CDR3 runs 14 residues. CDR1 SGHNT and CDR2 YYREEE come from the germline V gene (reference sequence). The V and J ends lost 0 bases and 1 base respectively, with 6 bases between them. The CDR3 reads CASSLDRGTDTQYF. In nucleotides, the CDR3 is TGTGCCAGCAGCTTGGATCGGGGCACAGATACGCAGTATTTT. Supplemented by reference TRBV5-4 and TRBJ2-3, the full variable domain reads ETGVTQSPTHLIKTRGQQVTLRCSSQSGHNTVSWYQQALGQGPQFIFQYYREEENGRGNFPPRFSGLQFPNYSSELNVNALELDDSALYLCASSLDRGTDTQYFGPGTRLTVL.

The chain employs TRBV7-9 and TRBJ1-6; D is possibly TRBD1 (6 bases). Germline-derived CDR1 and CDR2 are SEHNR and FQNEAQ (reference sequence). V was shortened by 4 bases and J by 7 bases, with 14 bases between the two germline ends. This CDR3 is built from 15 residues. The CDR3 sequence is CASSSWAGGNSPLHF. The CDR3 region has the DNA TGTGCCAGCAGCTCGTGGGCGGGGGGCAATTCACCCCTCCACTTT.

This clone was observed a single time. The chain joins TRBV27 to TRBJ2-7; TRBD2 aligns across 9 bases. The CDR3 runs 13 residues. J gave up 1 base and V 6 bases, and 1 base lay outside the gene matches. The germline gives CDR1 MNHEY, CDR2 SMNVEV (reference sequence). The CDR3 reads CASRRGGSYEQYF. The CDR3 nucleotides read TGTGCCAGCAGGCGGGGGGGGTCCTACGAGCAGTACTTC.

This rearrangement joins TRBV2 to TRBJ2-7; 7 bases match TRBD1. The V gene end was trimmed by 5 bases and the J gene end by 4 bases; junction bases not matched to a gene: 8. Germline values: CDR1 SNHLY, CDR2 FYNNEI. This CDR3 region has 14 residues. The CDR3 DNA follows: TGTGCCAGCAGTCCGGGACAGAGCTTATACGAGCAGTACTTC. It specifies CASSPGQSLYEQYF.

The chain uses TRBV30 and TRBJ2-5, with no clear D. This CDR3 has 12 residues. Trimming took 5 bases from V and 5 from J, leaving 12 bases between them. Germline values: CDR1 GTSNPN, CDR2 SVGIG (reference sequence). The CDR3 loop reads CAWAPLKETQYF. In nucleotides, the CDR3 is TGTGCCTGGGCCCCGTTGAAGGAGACCCAGTACTTC.

The CDR3 protein is CASNSAIYEQYF. The CDR3 DNA sequence: TGTGCCAGCAATTCGGCAATCTACGAGCAGTACTTC. This chain uses TRBV2 with TRBJ2-7; D gene uncertain. The V gene's germline CDR1 is SNHLY and CDR2 FYNNEI. The CDR3 covers 12 residues. V was cut by 7 bases and J by 3 bases, with 10 bases left in between.

The J gene is TRBJ1-1, the V gene TRBV27; possibly TRBD1 for D (6 bases). The CDR3 extends over 13 amino acids. Germline V gene data show CDR1 as MNHEY and CDR2 as SMNVEV (reference sequence). Trimming took off 5 bases at V and 5 bases at J, with 12 bases between the two ends. The chain's CDR3 is CASSQQGRTEAFF. CDR3 coding DNA: TGTGCCAGCAGTCAACAGGGTAGGACTGAAGCTTTCTTT.

V usage is TRBV5-1 and J usage is TRBJ1-4; 9 positions match TRBD1. Germline V gene sequence: CDR1 SGHRS, CDR2 YFSETQ. This CDR3 is 15 amino acids long. Germline trimming cut 0 bases from V and 6 bases from J; bases unmatched to any gene: 3. In DNA, the CDR3 is TGCGCCAGCAGCTTGGGGACAGGGGTTGATGAAAAACTGTTTTTT. Translating gives CASSLGTGVDEKLFF.

The V call is TRBV7-9, the J call TRBJ1-2; D not certain. Trimming stripped 0 bases from V and 1 base from J, with 6 bases between. The CDR3 has 14 residues. Per the germline V gene, CDR1 is SEHNR and CDR2 is FQNEAQ (reference sequence). The CDR3, as DNA: TGTGCCAGCAGCTTAGCAGTATTTAACTATGGCTACACCTTC. Protein sequence: CASSLAVFNYGYTF.

There are a few counts of this clone. V and J are TRBV19 and TRBJ2-7; D may match TRBD1 or TRBD2 (5 bases each). The V end was cut by 3 bases, the J end by 5 bases, with 14 bases between. This CDR3 has 14 amino acids. Germline lookup yields CDR1 LNHDA and CDR2 SQIVND (reference sequence). CDR3 amino acids: CASSIEGRDHEQYF. The CDR3 region has the DNA TGTGCCAGTAGTATTGAAGGCAGGGACCACGAGCAGTACTTC.

The rearrangement links TRBV7-2 to TRBJ1-3, with D tentatively TRBD1 (6 bases). Germline V lookup: CDR1 SGHTA, CDR2 FQGNSA. This CDR3 is 14 amino acids long. V lost 5 bases, J lost 9 bases, and 17 bases lay in between. CDR3 residues: CASSGRAGAATIYF. CDR3 coding DNA: TGTGCCAGCAGCGGTCGGGCGGGGGCGGCCACCATATATTTT.

CDR3 in DNA: TGTGCCAGCAGTGAGGGACTAGGAAACGAGCAGTACTTC. Encoded protein: CASSEGLGNEQYF. The rearrangement joins TRBV6-4 to TRBJ2-7; 8 positions match TRBD2. CDR1 is MRHNA, CDR2 SNTAGT, per germline. This CDR3 has 13 amino acids. With V trimmed by 3 bases and J by 5 bases, 3 bases remained unmatched.

V and J are TRBV7-2 and TRBJ2-2; 9 positions match TRBD2. With 5 bases clipped from V and 1 base from J, the junction kept 2 bases outside the gene matches. The CDR3 contains 15 residues. Germline V gene lookup returns CDR1 SGHTA and CDR2 FQGNSA. Written as DNA, the CDR3 is TGTGCCAGCAGCATTAGCGGGGGGAACACCGGGGAGCTGTTTTTT. This encodes CASSISGGNTGELFF.